The 29 T cell receptor beta chains reported below all come from one sample, sequenced in a study of blood T cells in healthy people across ages. Primed by a sample-barcoded 5' primer and a J-beta primer mix, a second PCR proceeded for about 6 to 11 cycles. MiXCR, applied by TCRdb to the 5' RACE reads, yields one record per CDR3 protein. The data contain about 1.5 million distinct CDR3 sequences, roughly two fifths of them seen just once; the ten biggest clones take up approximately 4.1%. Input material: blood. All receptors come from a young woman in good health.

This clonotype was recorded once. V and J are TRBV2 and TRBJ1-2, with 7 positions matching TRBD1. The germline V gene encodes CDR1 SNHLY and CDR2 FYNNEI. Trimming cost V 9 bases and J 6 bases; bases outside gene matches: 16. The CDR3 covers 15 residues. CDR3 DNA: TGTGCCAGTCGTATCCCGAAGGAGCAGGGGGATGGCTACACCTTC. Translating gives CASRIPKEQGDGYTF.

This chain connects TRBV6-5 to TRBJ2-1, with D possibly matching TRBD1 (5 bases). Deletions cut 6 bases from V and 6 bases from J, with 15 bases between. Germline V CDR1 and CDR2: MNHEY, SVGAGI. This CDR3 spans 14 amino acids. In nucleotides, the CDR3 is TGTGCCAGCAGAACGTTAGGGGTGGCCAATGAGCAGTTCTTC. Translation: CASRTLGVANEQFF.

This sequence joins TRBV7-6 and TRBJ2-3; 8 bases are shared with TRBD2. Trimming took 2 bases from V and 4 from J; bases not matched to a gene: 5. The CDR3 length is 15 residues. Germline-derived CDR1 and CDR2 are SGHVS and FNYEAQ. Here the CDR3 reads CASSLTGGLADTQYF. In DNA, the CDR3 is TGTGCCAGCAGCTTAACGGGGGGGCTCGCAGATACGCAGTATTTT.

Remarks on this clonotype: At one end, the junction sequence differs from germline, possibly due to a read error. V is TRBV12-3 or TRBV12-4 and J is TRBJ2-3; D is ambiguous. The CDR3 has 15 amino acids. DNA of the CDR3: TGTGCCAGCAGTCCCATCGCTGGCAGCATAGATACGCAGTATTTT. It encodes CASSPIAGSIDTQYF.

This clonotype showed up many times. The chain employs TRBV11-3 and TRBJ1-5, with TRBD1 identical over 7 bases. Germline trimming cut 4 bases from V and 0 bases from J; bases unmatched to any gene: 3. CDR3 size: 15 residues. CDR1 SGHNT and CDR2 YENEEA come from the germline V gene. The CDR3 reads CASSSGQDSNQPQHF. In DNA form, the CDR3 reads TGTGCCAGCAGCTCCGGACAGGATAGCAATCAGCCCCAGCATTTT.

This chain links TRBV24-1 with TRBJ2-5, with 11 bases identical to TRBD2. Unmatched junction bases numbered 17, after V lost 4 bases and J lost 11 bases. The V gene's germline CDR1 is KGHDR and CDR2 SFDVKD. This CDR3 has 17 amino acids. The CDR3 protein is CATSDGGSGGAQNEQYF. The CDR3 bases are TGTGCCACCAGTGACGGTGGTAGCGGGGGGGCCCAAAATGAGCAGTACTTC.

This chain uses TRBV2 with TRBJ2-2; D is ambiguous. Germline values: CDR1 SNHLY, CDR2 FYNNEI. Trimming stripped 6 bases from V and 2 bases from J, with 16 bases between. The CDR3 spans 16 residues. The CDR3 nucleotides are TGTGCCAGCAGATTCAATCGTGGGGTCAACACCGGGGAGCTGTTTTTT. It yields the protein CASRFNRGVNTGELFF.

This clonotype occurred a few times. J is TRBJ2-3 and V is TRBV4-1; possible D gene TRBD2, 6 bases. The CDR3 consists of 16 residues. Per the germline V gene, CDR1 is MGHRA and CDR2 is YSYEKL. Trimming took 8 bases from V and 0 from J, leaving 18 bases between them. The CDR3 region has the DNA TGCGCCAGCTCAAGACTTGTGGGGGGAAGCACAGATACGCAGTATTTT. It codes for CASSRLVGGSTDTQYF.

This chain links TRBV27 with TRBJ1-2; no clear D gene. V lost 2 bases to trimming and J lost 4 bases, with 11 bases between them. The germline V gene has CDR1 MNHEY and CDR2 SMNVEV (reference sequence). This CDR3 has 14 amino acids. The CDR3 reads CASSLAWRLYGYTF. For the CDR3, the DNA is TGTGCCAGCAGTTTAGCATGGCGGCTCTATGGCTACACCTTC.

V gene TRBV10-3 combines with J gene TRBJ1-3; D not certain. The germline V gene encodes CDR1 ENHRY and CDR2 SYGVKD. V was clipped by 8 bases and J by 4 bases, with 12 bases between them. This CDR3 has 13 residues. CDR3 bases: TGTGCCATCCTTGACGGCGGAGGAAACACCATATATTTT. As protein: CAILDGGGNTIYF.

The rearrangement uses TRBV6-5 and TRBJ2-7; TRBD1 might be the D (6 bases). This CDR3 region has 15 residues. Trimming pared 2 bases from V and 4 bases from J, leaving 15 bases between. Germline CDR1 is MNHEY and CDR2 is SVGAGI. DNA for the CDR3: TGTGCCAGCAGTTACATCCCGACAGGAGCTTACGAGCAGTACTTC. It specifies CASSYIPTGAYEQYF.

The chain joins TRBV27 to TRBJ1-5, with TRBD1 identical over 7 bases. The ends lost 2 bases at V and 5 bases at J; junction bases unmatched: 3. This CDR3 spans 14 amino acids. CDR1 and CDR2 (germline): MNHEY, SMNVEV (reference sequence). The CDR3 DNA reads TGTGCCAGCAGTTTAGGGACAGATCATCAGCCCCAGCATTTT. It translates to CASSLGTDHQPQHF.

This clonotype has at least ten counts. V gene TRBV18 combines with J gene TRBJ2-3; TRBD2 aligns across 11 bases. Germline CDR1 reads KGHSH; CDR2 reads LQKENI. The trim removed 4 bases at V and 2 bases at J, leaving 2 bases unmatched. The CDR3 contains 15 residues. CDR3 residues: CASSQLAGDTDTQYF. The CDR3 coding sequence is TGTGCCAGCTCACAACTAGCGGGGGACACAGATACGCAGTATTTT.

The chain joins TRBV20-1 to TRBJ2-4; 7 bases line up with TRBD2. This CDR3 is built from 14 residues. Germline V lookup: CDR1 DFQATT, CDR2 SNEGSKA (reference sequence). J lost 6 bases, V lost 1 base, and 6 bases had no gene match. The CDR3 DNA sequence: TGCAGTGCTAGAGTTGCGGGAGTAGTAAACATTCAGTACTTC. Translating it yields CSARVAGVVNIQYF.

V is TRBV29-1 and J is TRBJ2-7; tentative D call: TRBD2 (6 bases). This CDR3 has 13 amino acids. Trimming left V 1 base short and J 5 bases short, with 12 bases between. CDR1 is SQVTM and CDR2 is ANQGSEA in the germline V gene. CDR3 protein: CSVEVGPGDEQYF. For the CDR3, the DNA is TGCAGCGTTGAAGTGGGGCCGGGGGACGAGCAGTACTTC.

The chain uses TRBV12-5 and TRBJ2-1; 7 bases match TRBD2. Germline trimming cut 6 bases from V and 5 bases from J; bases unmatched to any gene: 10. CDR1 is LGHNT, CDR2 FRNRAP, per germline. CDR3 length: 15 residues. The CDR3 sequence is CASGTGGGSDNEQFF. CDR3 DNA: TGTGCTAGTGGGACTGGGGGAGGGAGCGACAATGAGCAGTTCTTC.

This clonotype has a handful of counts. This chain connects TRBV5-1 to TRBJ2-4; D assignment may be TRBD1 or TRBD2 (6 bases each). With 0 bases removed from V and 3 bases from J, the gap between germline ends came to 16 bases. The CDR3 covers 17 residues. Germline V gene data show CDR1 as SGHRS and CDR2 as YFSETQ. The CDR3 nucleotides are TGCGCCAGCAGCTTGGGTCCCCGGGGGCAGGGCAAAAACATTCAGTACTTC. Its translation is CASSLGPRGQGKNIQYF.

The gene calls are TRBV5-4 and TRBJ1-1; D remains unclear. V lost 4 bases to trimming and J lost 3 bases, with 16 bases between them. This CDR3 contains 15 residues. Germline CDR1 SGHNT, CDR2 YYREEE (reference sequence). CDR3 sequence (DNA): TGTGCCAGCAGCGGCCCACCTTTGGCAGACACTGAAGCTTTCTTT. Its translation is CASSGPPLADTEAFF. The full variable domain, its missing parts supplied by reference TRBV5-4 and TRBJ1-1, is ETGVTQSPTHLIKTRGQQVTLRCSSQSGHNTVSWYQQALGQGPQFIFQYYREEENGRGNFPPRFSGLQFPNYSSELNVNALELDDSALYLCASSGPPLADTEAFFGQGTRLTVV.

This chain uses TRBV20-1 with TRBJ1-2; D is unclear. The CDR3 runs to 12 residues. V was cut by 1 base and J by 5 bases, with 8 bases left in between. Germline assignment: CDR1 DFQATT and CDR2 SNEGSKA (reference sequence). The CDR3 nucleotides read TGCAGTGCTAGAGTCCCCGGTTATGGCTACACCTTC. It is translated as CSARVPGYGYTF.

The rearrangement links TRBV7-6 to TRBJ2-7, with D unclear. V lost 5 bases, J lost 1 base, and 18 bases lay in between. The CDR3 has 16 amino acids. Germline CDR1 SGHVS, CDR2 FNYEAQ. The CDR3 is CASSPVADMPSYEQYF. The CDR3, as DNA: TGTGCCAGCAGCCCCGTCGCCGACATGCCATCCTACGAGCAGTACTTC.

The chain's CDR3 is CASSQDTYGGGPHTGELFF. The CDR3 DNA reads as TGCGCCAGCAGCCAAGACACGTATGGAGGAGGGCCGCACACCGGGGAGCTGTTTTTT. The V gene is TRBV4-3, the J gene TRBJ2-2, with D tentatively TRBD2 (6 bases). V lost 0 bases and J lost 3, with 20 bases in between. This CDR3 contains 19 residues. Germline CDR1 and CDR2: LGHNA and YSLEER.

CDR3: CANEDRSSYNEQFF. CDR3 DNA sequence: TGTGCCAACGAGGACAGAAGCTCCTACAATGAGCAGTTCTTC. The chain has TRBV24-1 and TRBJ2-1, with D possibly being TRBD1 (6 bases). The CDR3 extends over 14 amino acids. The V gene's germline CDR1 is KGHDR and CDR2 SFDVKD. Trimming stripped 11 bases from V and 0 bases from J, with 13 bases between.

The chain carries TRBV3-1 and TRBJ2-5, with 11 nucleotides matching TRBD2. Germline trimming cut 2 bases from V and 9 bases from J; bases unmatched to any gene: 8. Germline CDR1 reads LGHDT; CDR2 reads YNNKEL (reference sequence). The CDR3 consists of 15 residues. This chain's CDR3 is CASSQPGLADPSQYF. CDR3 bases: TGTGCCAGCAGCCAACCGGGACTAGCGGACCCTTCCCAGTACTTC.

The CDR3 region has the DNA TGTGCCAGCAGTTACTCCTGGGAATTCTCCTACAATGAGCAGTACTTC. It yields the protein CASSYSWEFSYNEQYF. The chain employs TRBV6-2 or TRBV6-3 and TRBJ2-1; D is undetermined. The DNA end favors TRBJ2-7, so the J call may be wrong. The CDR3 runs to 16 residues. The germline V gene has CDR1 MNHEY and CDR2 SVGEGT.

This clonotype was observed a handful of times. V gene TRBV7-2 combines with J gene TRBJ1-2; D unclear. CDR1 SGHTA and CDR2 FQGNSA come from the germline V gene. V lost 1 base and J 5 bases, leaving 14 bases between the germline ends. The CDR3 runs 15 residues. This chain's CDR3 is CASSLEARPLYGYTF. Here the CDR3 DNA reads TGTGCCAGCAGCTTAGAAGCTCGGCCCCTTTATGGCTACACCTTC. Drawing the rest from reference TRBV7-2 and TRBJ1-2, the complete variable domain is GAGVSQSPSNKVTEKGKDVELRCDPISGHTALYWYRQSLGQGLEFLIYFQGNSAPDKSGLPSDRFSAERTGGSVSTLTIQRTQQEDSAVYLCASSLEARPLYGYTFGSGTRLTVV.

The V gene is TRBV5-1, the J gene TRBJ2-2; D might be TRBD2 (5 bases). Trimming shortened V by 2 bases and J by 4 bases, and 12 bases separated the two germline ends. Germline assignment: CDR1 SGHRS and CDR2 YFSETQ. This CDR3 has 15 residues. The CDR3 loop is CASSFFGEGTGELFF. In nucleotides, the CDR3 is TGCGCCAGCAGCTTCTTCGGAGAGGGCACCGGGGAGCTGTTTTTT.

The chain employs TRBV12-3 or TRBV12-4 and TRBJ2-3; tentatively, D is TRBD1 or TRBD2 (6 bases each). V shed 6 bases and J shed 7 bases, with 17 bases lying between them. This CDR3 is built from 14 residues. The CDR3 is CASSPDGGSHTQYF. DNA for the CDR3: TGTGCCAGCAGCCCTGACGGGGGCTCCCATACGCAGTATTTT.

The chain links TRBV25-1 to TRBJ1-5; 10 bases line up with TRBD1. The CDR3 consists of 17 residues. Germline loops: CDR1 MGHDK, CDR2 SYGVNS. Losses at the gene ends were 3 bases for V and 0 bases for J; bases not matched to a gene: 5. This chain's CDR3 is CASSEPGTGDSNQPQHF. The CDR3, as DNA: TGTGCCAGCAGTGAGCCCGGGACAGGGGATAGCAATCAGCCCCAGCATTTT.

This chain links TRBV4-3 with TRBJ2-3; D uncertain. CDR1 is LGHNA and CDR2 is YSLEER in the germline V gene. The CDR3 covers 15 residues. The V gene lost 0 bases and the J gene lost 1 base, with 8 bases spanning the gap. This CDR3 reads CASSQDLTRTDTQYF. The CDR3 DNA follows: TGCGCCAGCAGCCAAGATCTGACCCGCACAGATACGCAGTATTTT.